This TCR beta chain was observed in a study of blood T cell repertoires in COVID-19. Original handling: Amplification of reference gene primers was used by the study to estimate nucleated cell counts. The method was immunoSEQ multiplex PCR; TCRdb's version includes in-frame clones alone and lacks a portion of them. For V, J and clone size, that table is used; D and trimming come from the DNA. Counted here are about 300,000 clones, 80% to 90% occurring once; the ten biggest clones make up roughly 2.2%. Enrollees, about 18 to 89 years old, lived in 24 US areas. Cohort allocation depended upon clinical history that participants reported. Trimming at V came to 4 bases and at J to 4 bases, leaving 3 bases not matched to a gene. Germline V gives CDR1 KGHDR, CDR2 SFDVKD. There are 14 residues in the CDR3. In this sample, this clone turned up once.

The sequencing sample was made of PBMCs or T cells enriched from blood (not recorded which). The sequence came from a young man who had recovered from COVID-19. The gene calls are TRBV24-1 and TRBJ1-1; 9 positions match TRBD1. The CDR3 is CATSDSTGGTEAFF. As DNA, the CDR3 is TGTGCCACCAGTGACTCGACAGGGGGCACTGAAGCTTTCTTT.